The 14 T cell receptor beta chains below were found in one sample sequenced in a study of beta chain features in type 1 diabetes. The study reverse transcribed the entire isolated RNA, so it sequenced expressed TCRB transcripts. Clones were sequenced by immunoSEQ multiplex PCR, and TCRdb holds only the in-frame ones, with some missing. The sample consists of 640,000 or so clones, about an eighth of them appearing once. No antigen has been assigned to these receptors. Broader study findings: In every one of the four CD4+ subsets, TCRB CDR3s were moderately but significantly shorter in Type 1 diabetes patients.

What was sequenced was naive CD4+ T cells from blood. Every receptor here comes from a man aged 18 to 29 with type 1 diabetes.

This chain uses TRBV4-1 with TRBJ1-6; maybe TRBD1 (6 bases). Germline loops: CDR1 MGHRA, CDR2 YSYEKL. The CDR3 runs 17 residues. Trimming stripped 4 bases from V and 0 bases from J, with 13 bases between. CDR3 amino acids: CASSRGQASSYNSPLHF. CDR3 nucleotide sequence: TGCGCCAGCAGCCGGGGGCAGGCGAGCTCCTATAATTCACCCCTCCACTTT.

CDR3 residues: CASSSAVGANYGYTF. CDR3 nucleotides: TGTGCCAGCAGCTCCGCTGTGGGAGCTAACTATGGCTACACCTTC. The J gene is TRBJ1-2, the V gene TRBV27; no clear D. Trimming shortened V by 6 bases and J by 0 bases, and 14 bases separated the two germline ends. The germline gives CDR1 MNHEY, CDR2 SMNVEV (reference sequence). There are 15 residues in the CDR3.

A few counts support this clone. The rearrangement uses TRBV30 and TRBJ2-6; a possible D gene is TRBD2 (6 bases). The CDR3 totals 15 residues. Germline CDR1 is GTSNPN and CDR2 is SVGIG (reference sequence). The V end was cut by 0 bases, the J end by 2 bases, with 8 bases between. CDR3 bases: TGTGCCTGGAGTGTATGGAGGGCTGGGGCCAACGTCCTGACTTTC. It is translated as CAWSVWRAGANVLTF.

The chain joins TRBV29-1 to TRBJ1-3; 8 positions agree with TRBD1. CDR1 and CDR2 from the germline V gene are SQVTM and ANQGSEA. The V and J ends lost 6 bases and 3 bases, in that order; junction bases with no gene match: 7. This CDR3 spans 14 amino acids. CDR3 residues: CSVASGTGGNTIYF. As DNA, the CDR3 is TGCAGCGTCGCCAGCGGGACAGGTGGAAACACCATATATTTT. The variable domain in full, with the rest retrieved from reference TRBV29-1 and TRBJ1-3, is SAVISQKPSRDICQRGTSLTIQCQVDSQVTMMFWYRQQPGQSLTLIATANQGSEATYESGFVIDKFPISRPNLTFSTLTVSNMSPEDSSIYLCSVASGTGGNTIYFGEGSWLTVV.

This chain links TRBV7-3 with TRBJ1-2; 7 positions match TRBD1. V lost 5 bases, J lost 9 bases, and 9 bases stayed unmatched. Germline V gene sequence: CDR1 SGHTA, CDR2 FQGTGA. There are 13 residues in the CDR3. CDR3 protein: CASSGRQGWRYTF. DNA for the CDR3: TGTGCCAGCAGCGGCAGACAGGGTTGGCGCTACACCTTC.

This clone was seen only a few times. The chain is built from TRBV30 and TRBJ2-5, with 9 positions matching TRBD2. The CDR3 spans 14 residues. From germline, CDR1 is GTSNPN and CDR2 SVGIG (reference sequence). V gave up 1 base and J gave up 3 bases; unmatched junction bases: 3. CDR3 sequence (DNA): TGTGCCTGGAGTGCAGCGGGGGGAAAAGAGACCCAGTACTTC. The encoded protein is CAWSAAGGKETQYF.

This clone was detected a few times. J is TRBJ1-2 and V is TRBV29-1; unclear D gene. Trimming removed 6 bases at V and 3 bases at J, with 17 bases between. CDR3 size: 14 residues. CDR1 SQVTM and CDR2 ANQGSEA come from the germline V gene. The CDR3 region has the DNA TGCAGCGTCCAGGTGGGATTACAAGACTATGGCTACACCTTC. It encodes CSVQVGLQDYGYTF.

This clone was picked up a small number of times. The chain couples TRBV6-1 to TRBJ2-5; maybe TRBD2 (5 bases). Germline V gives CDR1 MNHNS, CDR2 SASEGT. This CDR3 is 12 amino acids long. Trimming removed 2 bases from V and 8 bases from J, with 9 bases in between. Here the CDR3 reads CASSEPPGTQYF. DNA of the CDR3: TGTGCCAGCAGTGAACCGCCGGGAACCCAGTACTTC.

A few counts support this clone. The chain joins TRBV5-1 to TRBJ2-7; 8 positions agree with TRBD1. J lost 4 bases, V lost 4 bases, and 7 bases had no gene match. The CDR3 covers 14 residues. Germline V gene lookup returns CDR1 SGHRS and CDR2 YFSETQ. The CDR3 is CASSRGQETYEQYF. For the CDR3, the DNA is TGCGCCAGCAGCAGGGGACAGGAAACATACGAGCAGTACTTC.

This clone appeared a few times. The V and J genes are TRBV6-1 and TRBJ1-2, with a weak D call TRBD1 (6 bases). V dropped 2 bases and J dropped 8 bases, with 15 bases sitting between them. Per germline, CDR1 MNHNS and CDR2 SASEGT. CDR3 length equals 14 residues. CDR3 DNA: TGTGCCAGCAGTGAATCATTCGGACAGAGAGGCTACACCTTC. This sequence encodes CASSESFGQRGYTF.

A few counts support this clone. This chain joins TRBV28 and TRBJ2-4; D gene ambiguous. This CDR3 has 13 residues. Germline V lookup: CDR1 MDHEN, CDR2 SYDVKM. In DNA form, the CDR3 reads TGTGCTGCACGCACCATAGCCAAAAACATTCAGTACTTC. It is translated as CAARTIAKNIQYF.

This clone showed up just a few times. The CDR3 protein is CASPVGPSGTDTQYF. CDR3 nucleotide sequence: TGTGCCAGTCCCGTTGGGCCGAGCGGCACAGATACGCAGTATTTT. The J gene is TRBJ2-3, the V gene TRBV19; D not certain. The CDR3 loop spans 15 amino acids. The V end was cut by 8 bases, the J end by 1 base, with 16 bases between. CDR1 is LNHDA, CDR2 SQIVND, per germline (reference sequence).

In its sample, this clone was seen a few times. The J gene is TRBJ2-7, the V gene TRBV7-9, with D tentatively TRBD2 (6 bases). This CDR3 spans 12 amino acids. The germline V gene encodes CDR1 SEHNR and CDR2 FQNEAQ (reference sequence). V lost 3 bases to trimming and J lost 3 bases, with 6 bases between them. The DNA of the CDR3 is TGTGCCAGCAGCTTGGACTACTACGAGCAGTACTTC. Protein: CASSLDYYEQYF.

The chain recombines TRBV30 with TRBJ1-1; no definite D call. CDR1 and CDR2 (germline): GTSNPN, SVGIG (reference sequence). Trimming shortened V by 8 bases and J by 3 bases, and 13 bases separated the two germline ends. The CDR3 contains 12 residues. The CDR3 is CAGVLGYTEAFF. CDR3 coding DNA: TGTGCCGGGGTTCTTGGGTACACTGAAGCTTTCTTT.